This TCR beta chain was documented in a study of neurological immune-mediated disorders. Libraries used 2 million unsorted PBMCs kept frozen in RNAlater. This CDR3 contains 15 residues. V lost 6 bases to trimming and J lost 3 bases, with 14 bases between them. Germline-derived CDR1 and CDR2 are MRHNA and SNTAGT. The cDNA was synthesized by 5'RACE incorporating 10-nucleotide random UMIs. One entry per CDR3 protein results from TCRdb running MiXCR on the 5' RACE reads. The table lists tens of thousands of distinct CDR3 sequences, 5% to 6% of them singletons. This clonotype has at least ten counts. Its target is not known. Findings and caveats of the study: Whereas HTLV-1-associated myelopathy showed the most TCR clonal expansion, multiple sclerosis showed the least, with levels below those of healthy controls. No CDR3 amino acid sequences were shared by expanded clones across subjects, suggesting private repertoires in all groups.

The gene calls are TRBV6-4 and TRBJ2-2, with TRBD2 as a possible D gene (5 bases). The sample was PBMCs. The TCR sequence derives from a woman aged 25 to 45 with multiple sclerosis. CDR3 coding DNA: TGTGCCAGCAGCACCGACGGGGTTGACACCGGGGAGCTGTTTTTT. It codes for CASSTDGVDTGELFF.